This T cell receptor (beta chain) was identified during a study of shared clonotypes between healthy human individuals. About the research overall: Samples came from a couple of female and a few male donors aged 18 to 49.

Unsorted PBMC DNA sequencing spanned ten immunoSEQ deep assay plates. The table came from immunoSEQ multiplex PCR; TCRdb's copy has only in-frame clones and leaves some out. The sample holds around 480,000 clones, about 75% seen once. The V gene's germline CDR1 is MDHEN and CDR2 SYDVKM. This CDR3 is built from 15 residues. V was shortened by 3 bases and J by 5 bases, with 17 bases between the two germline ends. For unsorted samples, genomic DNA was extracted from 75 million to 90 million PBMCs. This receptor was identified in a woman aged 35 to 49 in good health. Some clones in this sample may be carry-over from other donors' samples. The chain couples TRBV28 to TRBJ2-7; the D gene is possibly TRBD2 (6 bases). Sequenced: PBMCs. The CDR3 is CASSLPGRFRNEQYF. In DNA, the CDR3 is TGTGCCAGCAGTTTGCCTGGGAGGTTTCGGAACGAGCAGTACTTC.